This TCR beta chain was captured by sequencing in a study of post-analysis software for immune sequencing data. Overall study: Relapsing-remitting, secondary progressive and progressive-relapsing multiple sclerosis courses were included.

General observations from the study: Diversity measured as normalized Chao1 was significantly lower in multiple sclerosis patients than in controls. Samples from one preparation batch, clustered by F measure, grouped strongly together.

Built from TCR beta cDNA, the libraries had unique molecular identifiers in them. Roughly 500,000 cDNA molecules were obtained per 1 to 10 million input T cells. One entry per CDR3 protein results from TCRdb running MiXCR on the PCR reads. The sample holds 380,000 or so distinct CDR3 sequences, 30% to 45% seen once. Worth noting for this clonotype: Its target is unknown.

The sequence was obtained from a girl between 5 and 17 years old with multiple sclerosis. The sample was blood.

The DNA for the CDR3 is TGTGCCAGCAGTCCCCGGACTAGTCACAATGAGCAGTTCTTC. Protein: CASSPRTSHNEQFF. The chain recombines TRBV12-3 or TRBV12-4 with TRBJ2-1; TRBD2 agrees at 7 bases. V lost 5 bases and J lost 5; bases outside the gene matches: 6. This CDR3 contains 14 residues.